The present entry profiles one T cell receptor (beta chain) with its context. Deletions cut 6 bases from V and 4 bases from J, with 17 bases between. This CDR3 is built from 15 residues. CDR1 MNHEY and CDR2 SVGEGT come from the germline V gene. Authors' processing steps: Scientists estimated how many nucleated cells there were by amplifying reference gene primers. Generated by immunoSEQ multiplex PCR, the TCRdb table keeps only in-frame clones and is missing some. That table is the source of V, J and clone size, and D and trimming were worked out from the DNA. The sample has about 200,000 clones, more than 75% seen once. This sample is drawn from a study of blood T cell repertoires in COVID-19. As for the study in general: Researchers got acute and convalescent COVID-19 samples from the United States, Italy and Spain. Sources were T cells, B-cell-depleted T cells, or PBMCs; the material itself was cDNA or gDNA.

Sequences were obtained from peripheral blood. This receptor was obtained from a man aged 80 or over with acute or convalescent COVID-19. The chain uses TRBV6-2 or TRBV6-3 and TRBJ2-3, with D unclear. As DNA, the CDR3 is TGTGCCAGCAGCCAGATAGATGTGGTTTCAGATACGCAGTATTTT. Translated: CASSQIDVVSDTQYF.